Listed here are 23 T cell receptor beta chains from one sample, sequenced in a study of cytomegalovirus exposure and HLA in healthy donors. The PCR employed 60 Vbeta primers together with 13 Jbeta primers. TCRdb's table, derived via immunoSEQ multiplex PCR, lists solely in-frame clones and lacks some. The table lists over 50,000 clones, 70% to 80% of them singletons. The specimen sequenced was PBMCs. These receptors all stem from a man between 45 and 60 years old in good health and CMV-seropositive.

V gene TRBV18 combines with J gene TRBJ2-7, with D tentatively TRBD1 (6 bases). Germline V lookup: CDR1 KGHSH, CDR2 LQKENI. V was trimmed by 0 bases and J by 0 bases, leaving 9 bases between them. This CDR3 contains 15 residues. The CDR3 protein is CASSPPLDSSYEQYF. The CDR3 DNA is TGTGCCAGCTCACCACCTTTGGACAGCTCCTACGAGCAGTACTTC.

The chain recombines TRBV5-1 with TRBJ1-2, with TRBD1 identical over 7 bases. After removal of 3 bases from V and 8 bases from J, the junction contained 4 bases not matched to a gene. The CDR3 sequence is 12 residues long. CDR1 and CDR2 (germline): SGHRS, YFSETQ. The DNA of the CDR3 is TGCGCCAGCAGCTGGACAGGCGGAGGCTACACCTTC. It yields the protein CASSWTGGGYTF. Supplemented by reference TRBV5-1 and TRBJ1-2, the full variable domain reads KAGVTQTPRYLIKTRGQQVTLSCSPISGHRSVSWYQQTPGQGLQFLFEYFSETQRNKGNFPGRFSGRQFSNSRSEMNVSTLELGDSALYLCASSWTGGGYTFGSGTRLTVV.

The J gene is TRBJ2-3, the V gene TRBV27; tentatively, D is TRBD2 (5 bases). Germline V CDR1 and CDR2: MNHEY, SMNVEV (reference sequence). The CDR3 totals 15 residues. The ends were cut back, 2 bases at V and 2 bases at J, with 11 bases in the middle. The CDR3 reads CASSLTRAPTDTQYF. The CDR3 region has the DNA TGTGCCAGCAGTTTAACGCGGGCCCCCACAGATACGCAGTATTTT.

CDR3 in DNA: TGTGCCAGCAGCCCCGCGGCGGATACGCAGTATTTT. It specifies CASSPAADTQYF. The genes are TRBV4-2 and TRBJ2-3; D is ambiguous. V was pared by 4 bases and J by 6 bases, with 8 bases between. There are 12 residues in the CDR3. Per the germline V gene, CDR1 is LGHNA and CDR2 is YNFKEQ.

This clone was observed once. J is TRBJ2-2 and V is TRBV7-9; D is unclear. The CDR3 sequence is 19 residues long. V dropped 5 bases and J dropped 0 bases, with 22 bases sitting between them. Germline CDR1 is SEHNR and CDR2 is FQNEAQ (reference sequence). For the CDR3, the DNA is TGTGCCAGCAGCCAACCCCGCGGCCCTGCTAAACCGAACACCGGGGAGCTGTTTTTT. It translates to CASSQPRGPAKPNTGELFF.

The V and J genes are TRBV27 and TRBJ2-2; 8 positions match TRBD2. This CDR3 is built from 16 residues. Trimming cost V 8 bases and J 1 base; bases outside gene matches: 9. Germline CDR1 reads MNHEY; CDR2 reads SMNVEV (reference sequence). The CDR3 DNA reads as TGTGCCAGCCAACCTTGGGCGGGAGGGAACACCGGGGAGCTGTTTTTT. Protein product: CASQPWAGGNTGELFF.

This chain uses TRBV25-1 with TRBJ2-4, with D uncertain. The CDR3 runs 13 residues. The V gene's germline CDR1 is MGHDK and CDR2 SYGVNS. V lost 0 bases and J 3 bases, leaving 3 bases between the germline ends. Here the CDR3 reads CASSEYGKNIQYF. The CDR3, as DNA: TGTGCCAGCAGTGAATACGGCAAAAACATTCAGTACTTC.

V gene TRBV5-1 combines with J gene TRBJ1-1, with D tentatively TRBD1 (6 bases). The germline gives CDR1 SGHRS, CDR2 YFSETQ. V was shortened by 0 bases and J by 7 bases, with 10 bases between the two germline ends. The CDR3 totals 13 residues. CDR3 protein: CASSLGQAGEAFF. CDR3 nucleotides: TGCGCCAGCAGCTTGGGACAGGCTGGTGAAGCTTTCTTT.

This sequence joins TRBV4-1 and TRBJ1-5; the match to TRBD1 covers 7 bases. V dropped 0 bases and J dropped 11; count of bases not matched to a gene: 4. CDR1 is MGHRA and CDR2 is YSYEKL in the germline V gene. The CDR3 is made up of 13 amino acids. The CDR3 loop is CASSQDTTGTQHF. Here the CDR3 DNA reads TGCGCCAGCAGCCAAGATACGACAGGGACCCAGCATTTT.

The J gene is TRBJ1-6, the V gene TRBV11-2, with 7 nucleotides matching TRBD1. The ends lost 3 bases at V and 3 bases at J; junction bases unmatched: 2. CDR1 and CDR2 (germline): SGHAT, FQNNGV. This CDR3 is built from 15 residues. CDR3 protein: CASSLGQSYNSPLHF. The DNA of the CDR3 is TGTGCCAGCAGCTTGGGACAGAGCTATAATTCACCCCTCCACTTT.

This clone appeared a few times. This specimen includes other DNA sequences encoding the same CDR3. The J gene is TRBJ2-7, the V gene TRBV9; no clear D. The germline gives CDR1 SGDLS, CDR2 YYNGEE. Trimming shortened V by 5 bases and J by 3 bases, and 9 bases separated the two germline ends. The CDR3 is 12 amino acids. DNA of the CDR3: TGTGCCAGCAGTGGTGCCGGCTACGAGCAGTACTTC. This codes for CASSGAGYEQYF.

The rearrangement joins TRBV27 to TRBJ2-3; 7 nucleotides agree with TRBD2. V was pared by 2 bases and J by 4 bases, with 9 bases of the junction left unmatched. The CDR3 length is 16 residues. Germline V gene lookup returns CDR1 MNHEY and CDR2 SMNVEV (reference sequence). The DNA of the CDR3 is TGTGCCAGCAGTTTAGGGAGAGCGGGACCCCCAGATACGCAGTATTTT. It specifies CASSLGRAGPPDTQYF.

This sequence joins TRBV5-1 and TRBJ2-7, with D maybe TRBD1 (6 bases). Germline V gene lookup returns CDR1 SGHRS and CDR2 YFSETQ. Trimming stripped 4 bases from V and 3 bases from J, with 20 bases between. The CDR3 runs to 16 residues. This CDR3 reads CASSGGWQGFDYEQYF. In DNA form, the CDR3 reads TGCGCCAGCAGCGGGGGTTGGCAGGGGTTCGACTACGAGCAGTACTTC.

This clone is a singleton in its sample. The CDR3 spells CASTRLAGGYNEQFF. The CDR3 nucleotides are TGTGCCAGCACCAGACTAGCGGGAGGGTACAATGAGCAGTTCTTC. V gene TRBV6-5 combines with J gene TRBJ2-1, with TRBD2 matching over 14 bases. CDR3 length equals 15 residues. Looked up from germline, CDR1 is MNHEY and CDR2 is SVGAGI. V was pared by 7 bases and J by 4 bases, with 3 bases of the junction left unmatched.

This clone showed up just a few times. The chain combines TRBV7-9 with TRBJ2-7; D not resolved. Germline CDR1 reads SEHNR; CDR2 reads FQNEAQ (reference sequence). The CDR3 runs to 14 residues. V was pared by 4 bases and J by 3 bases, with 13 bases between. The CDR3 loop reads CASSSWPDNYEQYF. CDR3 nucleotides: TGTGCCAGCAGCTCCTGGCCAGATAACTACGAGCAGTACTTC.

This clone was picked up a small number of times. The gene calls are TRBV11-2 and TRBJ2-1, with 13 bases fitting TRBD2. This CDR3 is 15 amino acids long. The V segment lost 5 bases and the J segment 7 bases; nucleotides outside the gene matches: 5. CDR1 SGHAT and CDR2 FQNNGV come from the germline V gene. CDR3 bases: TGTGCCAGCAGCGTACTAGCGGGGGGGCCAAATGAGCAGTTCTTC. Its translation: CASSVLAGGPNEQFF.

The genes are TRBV7-9 and TRBJ2-5; 7 bases are shared with TRBD2. The germline CDR1 and CDR2 sequences are SEHNR and FQNEAQ (reference sequence). The trim removed 2 bases at V and 11 bases at J, leaving 5 bases unmatched. The CDR3 loop spans 12 amino acids. The DNA for the CDR3 is TGTGCCAGCAGCTTATCGCTAGCGGTGCAGTACTTC. This codes for CASSLSLAVQYF.

This chain links TRBV5-1 with TRBJ2-1; 10 nucleotides match TRBD2. This CDR3 spans 14 amino acids. With V trimmed by 0 bases and J by 7 bases, 1 base remained unmatched. The V gene's germline CDR1 is SGHRS and CDR2 YFSETQ. CDR3 in amino acids: CASSLALAGNEQFF. DNA for the CDR3: TGCGCCAGCAGCTTGGCACTAGCGGGGAATGAGCAGTTCTTC.

The V call is TRBV5-4, the J call TRBJ1-4; 12 bases agree with TRBD1. This CDR3 is 17 amino acids long. Germline assignment: CDR1 SGHNT and CDR2 YYREEE (reference sequence). J lost 2 bases, V lost 1 base, and 3 bases had no gene match. The CDR3 is CASSLRDRGLTNEKLFF. The DNA for the CDR3 is TGTGCCAGCAGCTTGAGGGACAGGGGGCTGACTAATGAAAAACTGTTTTTT.

The rearrangement joins TRBV29-1 to TRBJ1-2, with D maybe TRBD1 (6 bases). The CDR3 sequence is 12 residues long. Germline CDR1 and CDR2: SQVTM and ANQGSEA. Trimming took 7 bases from V and 1 from J, leaving 10 bases between them. In DNA, the CDR3 is TGCAGCGCCAGGACAGTTAACTATGGCTACACCTTC. Amino acids: CSARTVNYGYTF.

In DNA, the CDR3 is TGCGCCAGCAGCCAACCACTTACAGGAAACCATGAAGCTTTCTTT. It codes for CASSQPLTGNHEAFF. The V gene is TRBV4-3, the J gene TRBJ1-1; possibly TRBD1 for D (5 bases). This CDR3 spans 15 amino acids. The V end lost 2 bases, the J end lost 7 bases, and 17 bases lay between the germline ends. CDR1 is LGHNA and CDR2 is YSLEER in the germline V gene.

This chain links TRBV27 with TRBJ2-2, with D perhaps matching TRBD1 (5 bases). In germline, CDR1 is MNHEY, CDR2 SMNVEV (reference sequence). The CDR3 extends over 14 amino acids. V was cut by 3 bases and J by 3 bases, with 8 bases left in between. CDR3 sequence: CASSLGRDTGELFF. Here the CDR3 DNA reads TGTGCCAGCAGTTTGGGCAGGGACACCGGGGAGCTGTTTTTT.

A single count supports this clone. The V gene is TRBV18, the J gene TRBJ2-2; 7 positions agree with TRBD2. J gave up 3 bases and V 3 bases, and 10 bases lay outside the gene matches. Per germline, CDR1 KGHSH and CDR2 LQKENI. CDR3 length equals 17 residues. The CDR3 DNA sequence: TGTGCCAGCTCACCTCTTAATGGCGGGAGTTACACCGGGGAGCTGTTTTTT. It codes for CASSPLNGGSYTGELFF.